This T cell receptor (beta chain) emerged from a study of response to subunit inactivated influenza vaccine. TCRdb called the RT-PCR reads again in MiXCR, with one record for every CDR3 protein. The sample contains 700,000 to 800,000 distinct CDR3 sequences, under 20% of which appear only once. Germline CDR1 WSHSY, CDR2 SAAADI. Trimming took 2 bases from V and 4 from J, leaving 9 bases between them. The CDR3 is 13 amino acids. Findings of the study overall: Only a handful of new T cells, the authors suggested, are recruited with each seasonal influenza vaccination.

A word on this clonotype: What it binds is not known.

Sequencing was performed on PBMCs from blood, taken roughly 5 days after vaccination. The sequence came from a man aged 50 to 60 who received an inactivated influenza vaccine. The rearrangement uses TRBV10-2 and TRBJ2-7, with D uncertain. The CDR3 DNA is TGCGCCAGCAGTGAGGCGCAGTGGTACGAGCAGTACTTC. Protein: CASSEAQWYEQYF.